The sequence of this T cell receptor (beta chain) was determined in a study of cytomegalovirus exposure and HLA in healthy donors. Study-level findings and limits: Later, an analysis found that common viral pathogens appeared to be linked with several of the most significant clusters. Among immune exposure information, only CMV serostatus was available. Compared with the roughly 730-donor mean, an Asian-associated ancestry cluster reportedly had fewer N-insertions, according to a later analysis.

With respect to this clone: The antigen is undetermined.

Germline V CDR1 and CDR2: SGHKS, YYEKEE (reference sequence). V lost 3 bases, J lost 0 bases, and 5 bases stayed unmatched. This CDR3 region has 16 residues. Primers: 60 Vbeta forward and 13 Jbeta reverse. Sequencing was performed with immunoSEQ multiplex PCR; in TCRdb, only in-frame clones are kept and a portion is missing. Here the sample spans 35,000 to 55,000 clones, 50% to 75% being singletons. This chain uses TRBV5-5 with TRBJ2-3; TRBD2 agrees at 9 bases. This TCR derives from a human donor in good health. The sample was PBMCs. CDR3 DNA sequence: TGTGCCAGCAGCTGGGCCGGGACTAGCAGCACAGATACGCAGTATTTT. This encodes CASSWAGTSSTDTQYF. Looking up the rest from reference TRBV5-5 and TRBJ2-3 gives the full variable domain: DAGVTQSPTHLIKTRGQQVTLRCSPISGHKSVSWYQQVLGQGPQFIFQYYEKEERGRGNFPDRFSARQFPNYSSELNVNALLLGDSALYLCASSWAGTSSTDTQYFGPGTRLTVL.